A selection of T cell receptor beta chains follows, all from one sample in a study of metastatic and nonmetastatic thyroid tumors. TCRdb re-called the PCR reads through MiXCR. Among several thousand clones listed, about 43% were seen once. The sequenced sample was tumor tissue. The receptors stem from a female donor with papillary thyroid cancer or a benign thyroid nodule (not recorded which). Some clones in this sample may be carry-over from other donors' samples. Each CDR3 is given with its conserved first and last residue. The D gene is left open where the match is weak. Only part of the rows carry a size: once, few, many, or a class if the clone is expanded.

v_gene: TRBV27; j_gene: TRBJ1-1; abundance: many; d_gene: .; CDR3nt: TGTGCCAGCAGTTTACTATTAACAGGAAACACTGAAGCTTTCTTT; CDR3aa: CASSLLLTGNTEAFF
v_gene: TRBV30; j_gene: TRBJ1-5; abundance: .; d_gene: .; CDR3nt: TGTGCCTGGAGGGGACGAGTGAATCAGCCCCAGCATTTT; CDR3aa: CAWRGRVNQPQHF
v_gene: TRBV4-3; j_gene: TRBJ2-4; abundance: .; d_gene: .; CDR3nt: TGCGCCAGCAGCCAAGCATGGGCTAGGGAGAGATGGAGTGAGCTGTTCTTC; CDR3aa: CASSQAWARERWSELFF
v_gene: TRBV6-1; j_gene: TRBJ1-4; abundance: .; d_gene: .; CDR3nt: TGTGCCAGCAGTGAAAAAAGGGGACTTACAACTAATGAAAAACTGTTTTTT; CDR3aa: CASSEKRGLTTNEKLFF
v_gene: TRBV28; j_gene: TRBJ2-1; abundance: medium-sized; d_gene: TRBD2; CDR3nt: TGTGCCAGCAGTTTACTAGCGGGAGGGCGAAATGAGCAGTTCTTC; CDR3aa: CASSLLAGGRNEQFF
v_gene: TRBV3-1; j_gene: TRBJ2-7; abundance: .; d_gene: .; CDR3nt: TGTGCCAGCAGCTTAGAACAGACATCCTACGAGCAGTACTTC; CDR3aa: CASSLEQTSYEQYF
v_gene: TRBV30; j_gene: TRBJ2-7; abundance: .; d_gene: .; CDR3nt: TGTGCCTGGAGTGGGAAGAGCTCGCGAGATCCCTACGAGCAGTACTTC; CDR3aa: CAWSGKSSRDPYEQYF
v_gene: TRBV11-2; j_gene: TRBJ2-3; abundance: .; d_gene: TRBD2; CDR3nt: TGTGCCAGCAGTCGTGTTAGCGGGAGGGCGGCAGATACGCAGTATTTT; CDR3aa: CASSRVSGRAADTQYF
v_gene: TRBV5-1; j_gene: TRBJ1-2; abundance: .; d_gene: TRBD1; CDR3nt: TGCGCCAGCAGCTCCGGGACAGGGGGGGACCTTTGGTCTGGCTACACCTTC; CDR3aa: CASSSGTGGDLWSGYTF
v_gene: TRBV30; j_gene: TRBJ2-7; abundance: .; d_gene: .; CDR3nt: TGTGCCTGGAGTGCCCCCTGGGAGCAGTACTTC; CDR3aa: CAWSAPWEQYF
v_gene: TRBV12-3/TRBV12-4; j_gene: TRBJ1-6; abundance: .; d_gene: .; CDR3nt: TGTGCCAGCAGTCGCCTACAGGGAGTCAATTCACCCCTCCACTTT; CDR3aa: CASSRLQGVNSPLHF
v_gene: TRBV6-1; j_gene: TRBJ2-4; abundance: .; d_gene: .; CDR3nt: TGTGCCAGCAGTGGACTAGCCAAAAACATTCAGTACTTC; CDR3aa: CASSGLAKNIQYF
v_gene: TRBV18; j_gene: TRBJ2-2; abundance: .; d_gene: .; CDR3nt: TGTGCCAGCTCACCTAAAGAGGTGGCGGTCACCGGGGAGCTGTTTTTT; CDR3aa: CASSPKEVAVTGELFF
v_gene: TRBV30; j_gene: TRBJ2-3; abundance: .; d_gene: .; CDR3nt: TGTGCCTGGAGTGGAATAGCCGGGAATACGCAGTATTTT; CDR3aa: CAWSGIAGNTQYF